The 8 T cell receptor beta chains in this list originate from one sample, sequenced in a study of response to subunit inactivated influenza vaccine. TCRdb recomputed calls from the RT-PCR reads with MiXCR, one row per CDR3 protein. The sample contains about 310,000 distinct CDR3 sequences, approximately 20% of which appear only once. The sample in question was PBMCs from blood, obtained about 19 months after vaccination. The receptors come from a man aged 50 to 75 who received an inactivated influenza vaccine.

This clonotype has more than one count but fewer than ten. J is TRBJ2-7 and V is TRBV20-1; 7 bases agree with TRBD1. CDR1 DFQATT and CDR2 SNEGSKA come from the germline V gene (reference sequence). This CDR3 contains 16 residues. Losses at the gene ends were 4 bases for V and 2 bases for J; bases not matched to a gene: 14. The CDR3 sequence: CSANRPGTAKTYEQYF. CDR3 DNA: TGCAGTGCTAATCGACCCGGGACAGCTAAGACCTACGAGCAGTACTTC.

The chain is built from TRBV29-1 and TRBJ2-2, with TRBD1 identical over 9 bases. The CDR3 totals 14 residues. Germline V gives CDR1 SQVTM, CDR2 ANQGSEA. J gave up 4 bases and V 7 bases, and 7 bases lay outside the gene matches. For the CDR3, the DNA is TGCAGCGCCACGGGACAGGGTCCCACCGGGGAGCTGTTTTTT. Its translation is CSATGQGPTGELFF.

The genes are TRBV4-3 and TRBJ2-7; maybe TRBD1 (5 bases). Germline V gene sequence: CDR1 LGHNA, CDR2 YSLEER. The CDR3 consists of 15 residues. With 0 bases removed from V and 0 bases from J, the gap between germline ends came to 9 bases. Here the CDR3 reads CASSQDNTGSYEQYF. For the CDR3, the DNA is TGCGCCAGCAGCCAAGATAACACAGGCTCCTACGAGCAGTACTTC.

The chain joins TRBV9 to TRBJ2-3, with D possibly called TRBD1 or TRBD2 (5 bases each). Germline CDR1 is SGDLS and CDR2 is YYNGEE. The V gene lost 4 bases and the J gene lost 1 base, with 13 bases spanning the gap. CDR3 length: 15 amino acids. This CDR3 reads CASSPGTLRTDTQYF. The CDR3 nucleotides read TGTGCCAGCAGCCCCGGGACCCTACGCACAGATACGCAGTATTTT.

A note on this clonotype: A read error may account for a junction end that differs from germline. The V gene is TRBV28, the J gene TRBJ1-2, with 7 bases identical to TRBD1. The CDR3 is made up of 14 amino acids. Germline V gives CDR1 MDHEN, CDR2 SYDVKM. For the CDR3, the DNA is TGTGCCAGCAGCTGGGGACAGTCAAGCTATGGCTACACTTTC. Translating it yields CASSWGQSSYGYTF.

The chain carries TRBV7-9 and TRBJ1-3, with D unclear. The CDR3 consists of 13 residues. V was trimmed by 5 bases and J by 4 bases, leaving 9 bases between them. Germline-derived CDR1 and CDR2 are SEHNR and FQNEAQ (reference sequence). The CDR3 coding sequence is TGTGCCAGCAGCCCCCCAAAAGGAAACACCATATATTTT. Translated: CASSPPKGNTIYF.

The genes are TRBV5-6 and TRBJ1-6, with D possibly TRBD1 on 5 matching bases. V was trimmed by 4 bases and J by 7 bases, leaving 9 bases between them. The germline gives CDR1 SGHDT, CDR2 YYEEEE. The CDR3 runs to 13 residues. The CDR3 region has the DNA TGTGCCAGCAGCCCCGGGGACAATTCACCCCTCCACTTT. Amino acid sequence: CASSPGDNSPLHF.

V and J are TRBV4-2 and TRBJ2-2; the D is unclear. V was shortened by 1 base and J by 0 bases, with 12 bases between the two germline ends. Looked up from germline, CDR1 is LGHNA and CDR2 is YNFKEQ. This CDR3 has 17 amino acids. CDR3 coding DNA: TGTGCCAGCAGCCAAGGTGTCGGCAGCGCGAACACCGGGGAGCTGTTTTTT. Protein: CASSQGVGSANTGELFF.